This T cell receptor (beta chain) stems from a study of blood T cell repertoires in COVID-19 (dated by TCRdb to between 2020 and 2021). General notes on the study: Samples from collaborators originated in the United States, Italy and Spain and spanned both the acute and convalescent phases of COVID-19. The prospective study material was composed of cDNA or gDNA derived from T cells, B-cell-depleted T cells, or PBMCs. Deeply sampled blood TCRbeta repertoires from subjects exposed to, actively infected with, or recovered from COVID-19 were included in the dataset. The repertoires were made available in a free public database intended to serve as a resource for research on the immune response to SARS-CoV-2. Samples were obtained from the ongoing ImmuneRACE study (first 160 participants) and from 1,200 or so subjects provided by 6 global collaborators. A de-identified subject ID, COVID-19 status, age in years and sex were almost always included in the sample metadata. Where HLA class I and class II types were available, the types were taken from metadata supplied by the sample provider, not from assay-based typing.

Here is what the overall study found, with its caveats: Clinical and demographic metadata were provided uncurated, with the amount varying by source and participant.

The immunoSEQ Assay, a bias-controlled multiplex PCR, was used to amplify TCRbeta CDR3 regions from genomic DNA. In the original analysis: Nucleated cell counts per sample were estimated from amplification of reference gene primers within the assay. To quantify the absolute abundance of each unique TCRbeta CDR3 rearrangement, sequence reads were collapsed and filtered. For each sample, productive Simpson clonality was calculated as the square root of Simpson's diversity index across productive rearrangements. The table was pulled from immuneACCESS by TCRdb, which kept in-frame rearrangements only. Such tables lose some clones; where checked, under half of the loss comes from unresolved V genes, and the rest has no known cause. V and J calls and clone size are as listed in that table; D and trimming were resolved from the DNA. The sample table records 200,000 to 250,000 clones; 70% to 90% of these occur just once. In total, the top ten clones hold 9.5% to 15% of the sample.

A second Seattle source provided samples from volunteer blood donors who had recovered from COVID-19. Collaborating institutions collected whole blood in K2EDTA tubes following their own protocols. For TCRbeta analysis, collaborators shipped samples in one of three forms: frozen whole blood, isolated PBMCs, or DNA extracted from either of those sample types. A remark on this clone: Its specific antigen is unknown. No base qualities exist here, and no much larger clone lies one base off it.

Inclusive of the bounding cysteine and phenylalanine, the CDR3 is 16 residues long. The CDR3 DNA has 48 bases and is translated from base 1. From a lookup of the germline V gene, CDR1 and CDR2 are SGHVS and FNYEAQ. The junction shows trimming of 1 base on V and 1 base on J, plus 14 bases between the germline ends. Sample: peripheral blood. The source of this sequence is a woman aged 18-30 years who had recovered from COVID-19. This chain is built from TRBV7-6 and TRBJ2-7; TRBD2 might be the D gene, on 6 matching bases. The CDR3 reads CASSLESSGRSYEQYF. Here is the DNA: TGTGCCAGCAGCTTAGAGAGTAGCGGTAGATCCTACGAGCAGTACTTC.